A selection of T cell receptor beta chains follows, all from one sample in a study of preoperative IRX-2 immunotherapy in early breast cancer. Sequencing used immunoSEQ multiplex PCR; TCRdb keeps in-frame clones, though not all of them. The sample has around 25,000 clones, around 79% seen once. The source was lymph node tissue, collected after IRX-2 immunotherapy. These receptors were collected from a human donor with breast cancer. CDR3s include the opening cysteine and the closing phenylalanine or tryptophan. The D gene is left open where the match is weak. Size values are once, few and many counts, or a class for expanded clones, and some rows have none.

medium-sized	TRBJ2-7	.	TRBV6-8	TGTGCCAGCAGTTCCAAGGCAGGCTACGAGCAGTACTTC	CASSSKAGYEQYF
.	TRBJ2-7	.	TRBV5-1	TGCGCCAGCAGCTTGGCATCCCTGAACTACGAGCAGTACTTC	CASSLASLNYEQYF
.	TRBJ2-2	.	TRBV15	TGTGCCACCAGCATGGGACCTACAGGCCCCGGGGAGCTGTTTTTT	CATSMGPTGPGELFF
once	TRBJ2-4	.	TRBV19	TGTGCCAGTAGTATCACGTGGGCCAAAAACATTCAGTACTTC	CASSITWAKNIQYF
.	TRBJ1-5	TRBD1	TRBV6-8	TGTGCCAGCAGCCTGGACAGGGGCATAAGAATAAGCAATCAGCCCCAGCATTTT	CASSLDRGIRISNQPQHF
few	TRBJ2-5	.	TRBV6-8	TGTGCCATCAACGAAGGGTCAGGGAAAGAGACCCAGTACTTC	CAINEGSGKETQYF
.	TRBJ2-7	TRBD1	TRBV7-1	TGTGCCAGCAGCCCCTCCAGGGGGATGGAATCCTACGAGCAGTACTTC	CASSPSRGMESYEQYF
few	TRBJ1-1	.	TRBV6-8	TGTGCCAGCTCTCCCACCTCCCGGGGCAGCTCCCGCAGGGACACTGAAGCTTTCTTT	CASSPTSRGSSRRDTEAFF
.	TRBJ1-5	TRBD1	TRBV28	TGTGCCAGCAGTTTTTTCCCAGGGGGCAACCAGCCCCAGCATTTT	CASSFFPGGNQPQHF
.	TRBJ2-2	.	TRBV11-3	TGTGCCAGCAGCGACCGGGGGAAGGGGGACACCGGGGAGCTGTTTTTT	CASSDRGKGDTGELFF
.	TRBJ1-5	.	TRBV19	TGTGCCAGTAGCCTGCACAGGGATCAGCCCCAGCATTTT	CASSLHRDQPQHF
.	TRBJ1-1	.	TRBV5-1	TGCGCCAGCAGCTTGGATTGGGGGAACACTGAAGCTTTCTTT	CASSLDWGNTEAFF
few	TRBJ2-7	.	TRBV6-8	TGTGCCAGCAGTCGCCGGGAGCGCGCGGGCGAGCAGTACTTC	CASSRRERAGEQYF
.	TRBJ2-1	.	TRBV5-1	TGCGCCAGCAGCTTGGTTGTCCAAGTGCAATCTGAGCAGTTCTTC	CASSLVVQVQSEQFF
few	TRBJ1-2	.	TRBV5-1	TGCGCCAGCAGACACGAACCCCAGGGAGGAAACTATGGCTACACCTTC	CASRHEPQGGNYGYTF
.	TRBJ1-1	TRBD1	TRBV15	TGTGCCACCAGCAGAGCCTGGACAGGGGGCTGGGGCACTGAAGCTTTCTTT	CATSRAWTGGWGTEAFF
.	TRBJ1-3	TRBD1	TRBV5-1	TGCGCCAGCAGCGCGGGACAGGACGGAAACACCATATATTTT	CASSAGQDGNTIYF
.	TRBJ2-7	TRBD2	TRBV9	TGTGCCAGCACCTTAGGACTAGCGGGACACGAGCAGTACTTC	CASTLGLAGHEQYF
.	TRBJ2-7	.	TRBV7-8	TGTGCCAGCAGCTTACTAGGGGCAGGGGACTACGAGCAGTACTTC	CASSLLGAGDYEQYF
.	TRBJ2-1	.	TRBV11-3	TGTGCCAGCAGCGTGGGACCATCCAGCGATGAGCAGTTCTTC	CASSVGPSSDEQFF
few	TRBJ2-7	.	TRBV28	TGTGCCAGCAACGCCCTCGGGGGGCCCACCTACGAGCAGTACTTC	CASNALGGPTYEQYF
.	TRBJ2-3	.	TRBV19	TGTGCCAGTAGTATAGATTCGAGGGTCCGCACAGATACGCAGTATTTT	CASSIDSRVRTDTQYF
.	TRBJ1-1	.	TRBV30	TGTGCCTGGAGTGTAAGTGACTATGAAGCTTTCTTT	CAWSVSDYEAFF
.	TRBJ1-2	.	TRBV28	TGTGCCAGCGAGGACTCTCAGGGCTATGGCTACACCTTC	CASEDSQGYGYTF
few	TRBJ2-1	TRBD1	TRBV6-8	TGTGCCATCAGTTCTGGACAGGGCGGTGACAATGAGCAGTTCTTC	CAISSGQGGDNEQFF
.	TRBJ2-5	.	TRBV7-7	TGTGCCAGCAGACCCCGAGGGCAGGGTAGCCGGGAGACCCAGTACTTC	CASRPRGQGSRETQYF
.	TRBJ2-2	.	TRBV6-8	TGTGCCAGCAGTGAGGGGGGGAACACCGGGGAGCTGTTTTTT	CASSEGGNTGELFF
.	TRBJ1-3	.	TRBV5-1	TGCGCCAGCAGCTTGGCGGGGCTCGGAAACACCATATATTTT	CASSLAGLGNTIYF
few	TRBJ2-2	TRBD1	TRBV11-3	TGTGCCAGCAGCCCTAGACAGGGAACCGGGGAGCTGTTTTTT	CASSPRQGTGELFF
.	TRBJ2-7	.	TRBV19	TGTGCCAGTAGTTCCTCAGTCGGTTCATCCTACGAGCAGTACTTC	CASSSSVGSSYEQYF
.	TRBJ1-3	.	TRBV6-8	TGTGCCAGCAGCCCCCAGGGAAAGGGTGGAAACACCATATATTTT	CASSPQGKGGNTIYF
.	TRBJ1-4	TRBD1	TRBV28	TGTGCCAGCTTACAGGGGCTCGAAGAAAAACTGTTTTTT	CASLQGLEEKLFF
few	TRBJ2-7	TRBD2	TRBV11-3	TGTGCCAGCAGTTTGACGGGACTAGTATCCTACGAGCAGTACTTC	CASSLTGLVSYEQYF
.	TRBJ1-4	.	TRBV7-6	TGTGCCAGCAGCGGGGGGGGAGTTGCAACTAATGAAAAACTGTTTTTT	CASSGGGVATNEKLFF
.	TRBJ2-7	.	TRBV5-1	TGCGCCAGCAGCTTGCAAGTTGGAAACTCCTACGAGCAGTACTTC	CASSLQVGNSYEQYF
.	TRBJ2-3	TRBD1	TRBV10-2	TGCGCCAGCAGGGGACAGGGGTTCACAGATACGCAGTATTTT	CASRGQGFTDTQYF
.	TRBJ1-1	.	TRBV19	TGTGCCAGTGAGGGGAGGGAGAACACTGAAGCTTTCTTT	CASEGRENTEAFF
.	TRBJ2-1	.	TRBV7-1	TGTGCCAGCAGGCGAACTAGTAGCCATGAGCAGTTCTTC	CASRRTSSHEQFF
.	TRBJ2-3	TRBD2	TRBV7-1	TGTGCCAGCAGCTTTTCAGCGGGATATACAGATACGCAGTATTTT	CASSFSAGYTDTQYF
few	TRBJ2-3	TRBD2	TRBV11-3	TGTGCCAGCAGCTCCGGGACTAGCGGGAATACGCAGTATTTT	CASSSGTSGNTQYF
.	TRBJ1-4	.	TRBV7-1	TGTGCCAGCAGTAATACAGGGTCCCCAAAGGGGGTCAGTGAAAAACTGTTTTTT	CASSNTGSPKGVSEKLFF
once	TRBJ2-7	TRBD2	TRBV7-6	TGTGCCAGCAGCTTACAGCGGGGACCCTACGAGCAGTACTTC	CASSLQRGPYEQYF
.	TRBJ1-5	.	TRBV28	TGTGCCAGCAGTTGGAGGCAGGGTAACCAGCCCCAGCATTTT	CASSWRQGNQPQHF
medium-sized	TRBJ1-1	.	TRBV12-2	TGTGCCATCACACCCCGGGATATGAACACTGAAGCTTTCTTT	CAITPRDMNTEAFF
.	TRBJ1-2	TRBD1	TRBV5-1	TGCGCCAGCAGCTACGACAGGGTCGGAGCTAACTATGGCTACACCTTC	CASSYDRVGANYGYTF
.	TRBJ1-3	TRBD1	TRBV11-3	TGTGCCAGCGTTTACAGGGGACAGGGCTCTGGAAACACCATATATTTT	CASVYRGQGSGNTIYF
.	TRBJ2-4	.	TRBV5-1	TGCGCCAGCAGCCTACGGGGAGCCAAAAACATTCAGTACTTC	CASSLRGAKNIQYF
.	TRBJ1-4	TRBD1	TRBV6-8	TGTGCCAGCAGTTCGGACAGGGCGGTTGAAAAACTGTTTTTT	CASSSDRAVEKLFF
.	TRBJ2-7	.	TRBV7-2	TGTGCCAGCAGCCAAGAGGAGGGACAGAGCTACGAGCAGTACTTC	CASSQEEGQSYEQYF
.	TRBJ2-7	TRBD2	TRBV18	TGTGCCAGCTCACCGGCTAGCGGGTACGAGCAGTACTTC	CASSPASGYEQYF
few	TRBJ2-5	TRBD1	TRBV6-8	TGTGCCAGCAGTTCGACAGGGCCCGATTTGGGGACCCAGTACTTC	CASSSTGPDLGTQYF